This T cell receptor (beta chain) was identified in a study of T cells after somatic rescue of genetic block. TCRdb's table, derived via immunoSEQ multiplex PCR, lists solely in-frame clones and lacks some. The repertoire holds tens of thousands of clones, with approximately 91% as singletons. V dropped 0 bases and J dropped 6; count of bases not matched to a gene: 8. This CDR3 region has 18 residues. In germline, CDR1 is WNHNN, CDR2 SYGVQD (reference sequence). Sequencing was carried out using peripheral blood mononuclear cells (PBMCs). The source of this sequence is a man younger than 40. The V gene is TRBV10-1, the J gene TRBJ2-7, with 16 bases aligning to TRBD2. The CDR3 protein is CASSESGTSGRGPSEQYF. Written as DNA, the CDR3 is TGCGCCAGCAGTGAGTCCGGGACTAGCGGGAGGGGGCCCTCCGAGCAGTACTTC.